Below are 26 T cell receptor beta chains sequenced from a single sample in a study of cytomegalovirus exposure and HLA in healthy donors. 13 Jbeta primers and 60 Vbeta primers were used for the PCR. Clones were sequenced by immunoSEQ multiplex PCR, and TCRdb holds only the in-frame ones, with some missing. This table has some 200,000 clones, 80% to 85% appearing once. The sample consisted of PBMCs. These receptors were taken from a woman aged 18-30 years in good health and CMV-seronegative.

This clone has just a few counts. V and J are TRBV5-4 and TRBJ2-1; 7 bases fit TRBD2. Germline values: CDR1 SGHNT, CDR2 YYREEE (reference sequence). Unmatched junction bases numbered 10, after V lost 4 bases and J lost 6 bases. The CDR3 sequence is 15 residues long. CDR3 nucleotides: TGTGCCAGCAGCCACAAGGCTAGCGGAGCCAATGAGCAGTTCTTC. Its translation: CASSHKASGANEQFF.

The chain has TRBV4-1 and TRBJ1-2; perhaps TRBD1 as D (6 bases). The V end was cut by 3 bases, the J end by 5 bases, with 19 bases between. This CDR3 is 16 amino acids long. Germline CDR1 reads MGHRA; CDR2 reads YSYEKL. CDR3 protein: CASSQIPHRADYGYTF. The CDR3 DNA sequence: TGCGCCAGCAGCCAGATCCCACACAGGGCGGATTATGGCTACACCTTC.

The chain carries TRBV14 and TRBJ1-2, with D unresolved. From germline, CDR1 is SGHDN and CDR2 FVKESK. V shed 2 bases and J shed 3 bases, with 16 bases lying between them. CDR3 size: 16 residues. The DNA for the CDR3 is TGTGCCAGCAGCCAAACCCCACTCGAGGGTTACTATGGCTACACCTTC. Protein sequence: CASSQTPLEGYYGYTF.

The rearrangement uses TRBV4-2 and TRBJ2-5; 13 bases agree with TRBD2. The germline CDR1 and CDR2 sequences are LGHNA and YNFKEQ. With 0 bases clipped from V and 9 bases from J, the junction kept 7 bases outside the gene matches. There are 16 residues in the CDR3. The DNA for the CDR3 is TGTGCCAGCAGCCAAGATTCACTAGCGGGAGGGGGAGCCCAGTACTTC. It codes for CASSQDSLAGGGAQYF.

This chain connects TRBV28 to TRBJ1-1, with TRBD1 matching 9 bases. V trimming: 8 bases; J trimming: 0 bases; junction bases outside the gene matches: 10. The germline CDR1 and CDR2 sequences are MDHEN and SYDVKM. The CDR3 length is 16 residues. The CDR3 DNA reads as TGTGCCAGCGGACGACAGGGGGGGATTATGAACACTGAAGCTTTCTTT. Its protein product is CASGRQGGIMNTEAFF.

In this sample, this clone turned up once. The chain employs TRBV7-8 and TRBJ2-7, with a tentative D call TRBD1 (6 bases). CDR1 is SGHVS and CDR2 is FQNEAQ in the germline V gene. The CDR3 totals 15 residues. The germline V and J ends were trimmed by 5 bases and 0 bases, with 14 bases remaining between them. In DNA form, the CDR3 reads TGTGCCAGCAGCGCGGACAGTTCATACTCCTACGAGCAGTACGTC. Translating gives CASSADSSYSYEQYV.

The chain joins TRBV13 to TRBJ2-3; tentative D call: TRBD1 (5 bases). There are 16 residues in the CDR3. The V end lost 3 bases, the J end lost 2 bases, and 15 bases lay between the germline ends. Germline loops: CDR1 PRHDT, CDR2 FYEKMQ (reference sequence). The CDR3 loop reads CASSFPATANTDTQYF. CDR3 DNA sequence: TGTGCCAGCAGCTTCCCTGCGACAGCGAACACAGATACGCAGTATTTT. The full variable domain, with the rest looked up from reference TRBV13 and TRBJ2-3, is AAGVIQSPRHLIKEKRETATLKCYPIPRHDTVYWYQQGPGQDPQFLISFYEKMQSDKGSIPDRFSAQQFSDYHSELNMSSLELGDSALYFCASSFPATANTDTQYFGPGTRLTVL.

This chain connects TRBV7-8 to TRBJ2-3; a weak D match, TRBD2 (6 bases). CDR1 and CDR2 (germline): SGHVS, FQNEAQ. CDR3 size: 18 residues. The ends were cut back, 0 bases at V and 2 bases at J, with 18 bases in the middle. The chain's CDR3 is CASSLAREGADVTDTQYF. CDR3 coding DNA: TGTGCCAGCAGCTTAGCGCGGGAAGGGGCCGATGTCACAGATACGCAGTATTTT.

J is TRBJ2-7 and V is TRBV5-4; D is unresolved. The germline V gene encodes CDR1 SGHNT and CDR2 YYREEE (reference sequence). V was trimmed by 0 bases and J by 4 bases, leaving 14 bases between them. The CDR3 is 15 residues long. The CDR3 protein is CASSLDPETDYEQYF. The CDR3 DNA is TGTGCCAGCAGCTTGGACCCGGAAACAGATTACGAGCAGTACTTC.

The gene calls are TRBV29-1 and TRBJ2-1; 8 nucleotides line up with TRBD2. This CDR3 contains 12 residues. V was clipped by 5 bases and J by 8 bases; unmatched bases: 5. Germline V gives CDR1 SQVTM, CDR2 ANQGSEA. The CDR3 bases are TGCAGCGTTTTTGCTAGCGGGTATGAGCAGTTCTTC. It codes for CSVFASGYEQFF.

The J gene is TRBJ2-1, the V gene TRBV4-3; 10 bases agree with TRBD1. This CDR3 comprises 18 residues. Trimming took 3 bases from V and 6 from J; bases not matched to a gene: 14. From germline, CDR1 is LGHNA and CDR2 YSLEER. CDR3 in DNA: TGCGCCAGCAGCCAGAATCCATCCGGGACAGGGGTGGGCAATGAGCAGTTCTTC. The encoded protein is CASSQNPSGTGVGNEQFF.

J is TRBJ2-5 and V is TRBV27, with TRBD2 as a possible D gene (6 bases). CDR1 and CDR2 (germline): MNHEY, SMNVEV (reference sequence). V dropped 6 bases and J dropped 7 bases, with 12 bases sitting between them. The CDR3 contains 12 residues. In DNA form, the CDR3 reads TGTGCCAGCAGGATAGCGGATGGGACCCAGTACTTC. It specifies CASRIADGTQYF.

This clone has only a few counts. This chain uses TRBV4-2 with TRBJ2-7; 10 bases are a match to TRBD2. The CDR3 runs to 15 residues. The V and J ends lost 6 bases and 0 bases, in that order; junction bases with no gene match: 5. Germline CDR1 LGHNA, CDR2 YNFKEQ. This CDR3 is CASRDLAGGSYEQYF. As DNA, the CDR3 is TGTGCCAGCAGGGATTTAGCGGGAGGCTCCTACGAGCAGTACTTC.

This sequence joins TRBV19 and TRBJ1-3; 7 bases line up with TRBD1. Germline V CDR1 and CDR2: LNHDA, SQIVND (reference sequence). The CDR3 covers 15 residues. Trimming removed 3 bases from V and 8 bases from J; junction bases left unmatched: 10. The CDR3 DNA is TGTGCCAGTAGTATTCCCGCAGGGGGTAAAGACACCATATATTTT. Encoded protein: CASSIPAGGKDTIYF. The whole variable domain, filled in from reference TRBV19 and TRBJ1-3, reads DGGITQSPKYLFRKEGQNVTLSCEQNLNHDAMYWYRQDPGQGLRLIYYSQIVNDFQKGDIAEGYSVSREKKESFPLTVTSAQKNPTAFYLCASSIPAGGKDTIYFGEGSWLTVV.

This chain connects TRBV5-4 to TRBJ2-3; TRBD2 aligns across 11 bases. V lost 5 bases and J lost 8; bases outside the gene matches: 10. This CDR3 is built from 15 residues. Germline V gene lookup returns CDR1 SGHNT and CDR2 YYREEE (reference sequence). The CDR3 loop is CASRSTSGGRGTQYF. The CDR3 DNA sequence: TGTGCCAGCAGGTCCACTAGCGGGGGCCGGGGTACGCAGTATTTT.

The J gene is TRBJ2-5, the V gene TRBV30; no firm D call. The CDR3 consists of 18 residues. CDR1 GTSNPN and CDR2 SVGIG come from the germline V gene (reference sequence). V was shortened by 2 bases and J by 0 bases, with 22 bases between the two germline ends. As DNA, the CDR3 is TGTGCCTGGAGTAGGAGACCCCGCCCCCTGGAATACCAAGAGACCCAGTACTTC. Translation: CAWSRRPRPLEYQETQYF.

V and J are TRBV5-1 and TRBJ1-2; the D is unclear. Trimming removed 0 bases at V and 9 bases at J, with 15 bases between. Germline V gene lookup returns CDR1 SGHRS and CDR2 YFSETQ. This CDR3 has 14 residues. The CDR3, as DNA: TGCGCCAGCAGCTTGGTAGGCCCGGAGAACAGCTACACCTTC. Encoded protein: CASSLVGPENSYTF.

This clone appeared a few times. The J gene is TRBJ2-7, the V gene TRBV6-1; TRBD1 might be the D (6 bases). Germline values: CDR1 MNHNS, CDR2 SASEGT. Trimming removed 9 bases at V and 3 bases at J, with 15 bases between. This CDR3 has 13 residues. In DNA form, the CDR3 reads TGTGCCAGTACCCGGGACATCGGCTACGAGCAGTACGTC. Translated: CASTRDIGYEQYV.

V usage is TRBV5-1 and J usage is TRBJ2-1; 12 bases agree with TRBD1. The V and J ends lost 7 bases and 7 bases, in that order; junction bases with no gene match: 6. Germline CDR1 reads SGHRS; CDR2 reads YFSETQ. The CDR3 runs to 14 residues. CDR3: CASAGTGGHNEQFF. DNA for the CDR3: TGCGCCAGCGCCGGGACAGGGGGCCATAATGAGCAGTTCTTC.

The V and J genes are TRBV18 and TRBJ2-7, with 8 bases fitting TRBD2. The CDR3 is 14 amino acids. The germline CDR1 and CDR2 sequences are KGHSH and LQKENI. J gave up 4 bases and V 3 bases, and 5 bases lay outside the gene matches. The CDR3 region is CASSPSGTGYEQYF. CDR3 coding DNA: TGTGCCAGCTCACCTAGCGGGACGGGGTACGAGCAGTACTTC.

The chain employs TRBV19 and TRBJ2-7, with D possibly matching TRBD2 (7 bases). Looked up from germline, CDR1 is LNHDA and CDR2 is SQIVND (reference sequence). The length of the CDR3 is 15 residues. Between the trimmed V and J ends, which lost 4 bases and 8 bases, there was a span of 21 bases. CDR3 protein: CASSTPAEQGGKQYF. CDR3 DNA sequence: TGTGCCAGTAGTACACCGGCAGAACAGGGAGGGAAGCAGTACTTC.

V is TRBV7-9 and J is TRBJ1-5, with TRBD1 matching 9 bases. Germline V lookup: CDR1 SEHNR, CDR2 FQNEAQ (reference sequence). J gave up 4 bases and V 3 bases, and 4 bases lay outside the gene matches. This CDR3 has 15 residues. The CDR3 bases are TGTGCCAGCAGCTTGGCGGGACAGGGAAATCAGCCCCAGCATTTT. It is translated as CASSLAGQGNQPQHF.

V is TRBV20-1 and J is TRBJ2-1; the D gene is possibly TRBD2 (5 bases). The CDR3 sequence is 11 residues long. Trimming stripped 4 bases from V and 5 bases from J, with 6 bases between. The germline V gene has CDR1 DFQATT and CDR2 SNEGSKA (reference sequence). The CDR3 nucleotides are TGCAGTGCTACGGAGGACAATGAGCAGTTCTTC. Its protein is CSATEDNEQFF.

A note on this clone: Additional DNA sequences in this sample encode the identical CDR3. The chain links TRBV7-9 to TRBJ2-7; 7 bases agree with TRBD2. Germline V gene data show CDR1 as SEHNR and CDR2 as FQNEAQ (reference sequence). V dropped 3 bases and J dropped 6; count of bases not matched to a gene: 2. This CDR3 has 12 amino acids. The CDR3 DNA follows: TGTGCCAGCAGCTTCGGCGGGGGCGAGCAGTACGTC. Protein: CASSFGGGEQYV.

This clone was seen ten or more times. V gene TRBV2 combines with J gene TRBJ2-7; 8 bases map to TRBD2. This CDR3 region has 15 residues. Per the germline V gene, CDR1 is SNHLY and CDR2 is FYNNEI. V gave up 3 bases and J gave up 3 bases; unmatched junction bases: 7. The CDR3 DNA reads TGTGCCAGCAGTGAGGATAGCGGGACTTACTACGAGCAGTACTTC. Encoded protein: CASSEDSGTYYEQYF.

The chain employs TRBV19 and TRBJ1-1; D may be TRBD1 (5 bases). CDR1 and CDR2 from the germline V gene are LNHDA and SQIVND (reference sequence). The CDR3 covers 14 residues. V was shortened by 3 bases and J by 4 bases, with 12 bases between the two germline ends. CDR3 region: CASSMQGGSTEAFF. The CDR3 nucleotides read TGTGCCAGTAGTATGCAGGGCGGCAGCACTGAAGCTTTCTTT.